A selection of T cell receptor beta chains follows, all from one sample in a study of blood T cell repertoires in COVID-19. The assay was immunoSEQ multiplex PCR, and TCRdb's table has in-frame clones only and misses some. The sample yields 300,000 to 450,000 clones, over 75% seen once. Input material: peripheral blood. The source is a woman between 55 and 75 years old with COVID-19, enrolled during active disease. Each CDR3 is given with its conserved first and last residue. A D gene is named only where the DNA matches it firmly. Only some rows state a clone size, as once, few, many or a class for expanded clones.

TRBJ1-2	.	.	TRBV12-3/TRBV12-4	CASRSTYGYTF
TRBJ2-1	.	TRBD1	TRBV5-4	CASSQQGGAYNEQFF
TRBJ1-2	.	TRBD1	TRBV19	CASSTTPGQGYGYTF
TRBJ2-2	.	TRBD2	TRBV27	CASSFTSGGDHGELFF
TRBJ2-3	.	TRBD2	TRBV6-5	CAGKLAGTDTQYF
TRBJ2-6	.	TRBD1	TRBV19	CASILQGSGANVLTF
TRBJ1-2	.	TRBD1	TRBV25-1	CASSEYATGKNYGYTF
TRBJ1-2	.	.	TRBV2	CASSDPAGAWTYGYTF
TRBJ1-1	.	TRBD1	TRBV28	CASSLTPGTGDTEAFF
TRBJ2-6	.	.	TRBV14	CASSLQGSGANVLTF
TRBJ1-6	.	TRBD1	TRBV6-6	CASSYSGQANSPLHF
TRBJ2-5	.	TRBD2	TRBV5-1	CASTPDAGGPQETQYF
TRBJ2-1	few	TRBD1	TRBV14	CASSFDRVNEQFF
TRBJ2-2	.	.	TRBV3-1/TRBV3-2	CASSLTSLNTGELFF
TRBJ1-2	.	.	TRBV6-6	CASSSPLNYGYTF
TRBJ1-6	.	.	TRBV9	CASSDGENSPLHF
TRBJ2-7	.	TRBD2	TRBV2	CASSFGGAREQYF
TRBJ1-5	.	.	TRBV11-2	CASSLGLGLGQPQHF
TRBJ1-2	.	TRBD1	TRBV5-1	CASSPRQGSYGYTF
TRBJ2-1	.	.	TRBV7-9	CASSLSGGSAYNEQFF
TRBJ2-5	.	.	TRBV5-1	CASRTEPGLETQYF
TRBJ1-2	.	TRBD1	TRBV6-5	CASSTDRGVYGYTF
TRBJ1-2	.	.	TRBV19	CASSRTDTYGYTF
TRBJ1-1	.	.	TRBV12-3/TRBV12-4	CASSLLHTEAFF
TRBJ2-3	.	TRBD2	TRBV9	CASSAGLAGMRRTDTQYF
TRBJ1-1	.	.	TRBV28	CASSLLAEPAFF
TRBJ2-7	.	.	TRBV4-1	CASSFEAGLVPYEQYF
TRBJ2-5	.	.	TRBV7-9	CASSLAIGGETQYF
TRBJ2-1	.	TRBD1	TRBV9	CASSSGTGNEQFF
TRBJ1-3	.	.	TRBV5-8	CASSLAVSGNTIYF
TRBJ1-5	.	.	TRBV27	CASSRDMSYQPQHF
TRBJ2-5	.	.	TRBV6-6	CASSRQFQETQYF
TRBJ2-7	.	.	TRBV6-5	CASSLSRAYEQYF
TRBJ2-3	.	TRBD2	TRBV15	CATSRKGLAGASTDTQYF
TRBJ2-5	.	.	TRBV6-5	CASSYYIQETQYF
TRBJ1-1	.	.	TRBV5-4	CASSLGGPGVNTEAFF
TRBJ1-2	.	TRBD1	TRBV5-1	CASSFGTALNYGYTF
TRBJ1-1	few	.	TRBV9	CASSPHSRGTEAFF
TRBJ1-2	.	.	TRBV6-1	CASSERGFGGYTF
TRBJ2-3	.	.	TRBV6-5	CASSPQRLNTDTQYF
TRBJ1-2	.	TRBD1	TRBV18	CASSPTGGRHGYTF